This T cell receptor (beta chain) is drawn from a study of blood T cell repertoires in COVID-19. Overall study: The study drew acute and convalescent COVID-19 samples from the United States, Italy and Spain. PBMCs, B-cell-depleted T cells, or T cells were the source of the cDNA or gDNA that made up the material.

Individuals drawn from around 25 US areas were roughly 18 to 89 years old. Germline V gene lookup returns CDR1 SNHLY and CDR2 FYNNEI. CDR3 length equals 14 residues. Trimming took 6 bases from V and 8 from J; bases not matched to a gene: 9. As processed by the authors: Reference gene primer amplification gave nucleated cell count estimates. The method was immunoSEQ multiplex PCR; TCRdb's version includes in-frame clones alone and lacks a portion of them. The DNA gave D and trimming, while V, J and clone size come from that table. Of approximately 250,000 clones in the sample, about nine tenths were seen once.

What was sequenced was PBMCs or T cells enriched from blood (not recorded which). The source of this sequence is a woman between 40 and 50 years old with acute COVID-19. The chain links TRBV2 to TRBJ2-1; 8 bases align to TRBD1. CDR3 DNA sequence: TGTGCCAGCAGAGTGGGACAGGCGTTCTATGAGCAGTTCTTC. It specifies CASRVGQAFYEQFF.